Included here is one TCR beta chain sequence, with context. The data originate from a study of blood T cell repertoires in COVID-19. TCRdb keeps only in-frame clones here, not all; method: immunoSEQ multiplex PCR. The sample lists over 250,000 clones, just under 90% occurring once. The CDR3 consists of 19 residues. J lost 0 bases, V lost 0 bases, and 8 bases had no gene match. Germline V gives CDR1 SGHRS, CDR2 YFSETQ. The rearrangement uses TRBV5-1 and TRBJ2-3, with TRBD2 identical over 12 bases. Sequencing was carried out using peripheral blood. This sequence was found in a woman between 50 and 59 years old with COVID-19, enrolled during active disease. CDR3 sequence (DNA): TGCGCCAGCAGCTTGGATCCTAGCGGGAGGGGGACTAGCACAGATACGCAGTATTTT. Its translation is CASSLDPSGRGTSTDTQYF.